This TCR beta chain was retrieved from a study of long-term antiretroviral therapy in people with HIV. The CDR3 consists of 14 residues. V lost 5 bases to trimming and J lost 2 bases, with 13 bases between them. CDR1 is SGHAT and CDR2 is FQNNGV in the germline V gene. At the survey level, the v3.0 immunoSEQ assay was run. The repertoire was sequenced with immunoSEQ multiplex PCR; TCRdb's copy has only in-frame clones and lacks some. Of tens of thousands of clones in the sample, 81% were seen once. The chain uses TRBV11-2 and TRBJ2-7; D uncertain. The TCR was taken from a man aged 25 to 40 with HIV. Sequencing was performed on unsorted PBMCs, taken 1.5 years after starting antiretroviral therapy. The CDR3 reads CASSRLLGPYEQYF. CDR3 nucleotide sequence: TGTGCCAGCAGCCGACTTTTGGGCCCCTACGAGCAGTACTTC.